The clone carrying this T cell receptor beta chain was found once. Sequenced by immunoSEQ multiplex PCR; TCRdb stores in-frame clones only, minus some. The data contain under 200,000 clones, around four fifths of them singletons. These data belong to a study of blood T cell repertoires in COVID-19. About the research overall: Spain, Italy and the United States supplied samples that represented acute and convalescent COVID-19.

CDR1 and CDR2 (germline): GTSNPN, SVGIG (reference sequence). This CDR3 has 12 residues. V lost 5 bases and J 8 bases, leaving 15 bases between the germline ends. In Cohort 3, a recovered donor had either two negative PCRs, clearance, or symptom resolution. This clonotype originated in a woman aged 55-69 years who had recovered from COVID-19. This chain connects TRBV30 to TRBJ1-2, with D possibly matching TRBD1 (6 bases). The sequenced sample consisted of PBMCs or T cells enriched from blood (not recorded which). The CDR3 DNA reads as TGTGCCTGGCTGCCAGGGGTAGGCGGCTACACCTTC. Protein product: CAWLPGVGGYTF. The whole variable domain, filled in from reference TRBV30 and TRBJ1-2, reads SQTIHQWPATLVQPVGSPLSLECTVEGTSNPNLYWYRQAAGRGLQLLFYSVGIGQISSEVPQNLSASRPQDRQFILSSKKLLLSDSGFYLCAWLPGVGGYTFGSGTRLTVV.